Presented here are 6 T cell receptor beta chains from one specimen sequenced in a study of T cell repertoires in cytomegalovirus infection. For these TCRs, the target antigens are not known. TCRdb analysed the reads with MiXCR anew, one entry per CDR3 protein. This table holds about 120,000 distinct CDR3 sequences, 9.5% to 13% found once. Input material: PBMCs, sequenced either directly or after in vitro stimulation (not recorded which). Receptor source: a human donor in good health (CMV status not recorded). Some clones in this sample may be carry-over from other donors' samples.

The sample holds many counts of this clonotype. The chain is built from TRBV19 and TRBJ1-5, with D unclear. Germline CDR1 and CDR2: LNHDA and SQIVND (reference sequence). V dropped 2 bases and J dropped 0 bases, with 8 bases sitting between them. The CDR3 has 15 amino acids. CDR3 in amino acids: CASSITGHSNQPQHF. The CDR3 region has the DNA TGTGCCAGTAGTATAACGGGTCATAGCAATCAGCCCCAGCATTTT.

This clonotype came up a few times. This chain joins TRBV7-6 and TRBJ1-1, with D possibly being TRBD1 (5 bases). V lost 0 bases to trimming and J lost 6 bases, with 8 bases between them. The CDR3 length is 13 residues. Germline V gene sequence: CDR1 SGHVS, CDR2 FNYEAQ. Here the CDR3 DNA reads TGTGCCAGCAGCTTAGCGGGGGTATCTGAAGCTTTCTTT. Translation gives CASSLAGVSEAFF. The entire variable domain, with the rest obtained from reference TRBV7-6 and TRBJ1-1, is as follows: GAGVSQSPRYKVTKRGQDVALRCDPISGHVSLYWYRQALGQGPEFLTYFNYEAQQDKSGLPNDRFSAERPEGSISTLTIQRTEQRDSAMYRCASSLAGVSEAFFGQGTRLTVV.

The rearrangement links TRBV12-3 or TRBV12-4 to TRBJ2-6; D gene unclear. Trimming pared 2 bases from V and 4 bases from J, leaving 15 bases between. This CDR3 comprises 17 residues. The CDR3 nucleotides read TGTGCCAGCAGTTTACTCCCAGCTTCGTACGGGGCCAACGTCCTGACTTTC. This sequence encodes CASSLLPASYGANVLTF.

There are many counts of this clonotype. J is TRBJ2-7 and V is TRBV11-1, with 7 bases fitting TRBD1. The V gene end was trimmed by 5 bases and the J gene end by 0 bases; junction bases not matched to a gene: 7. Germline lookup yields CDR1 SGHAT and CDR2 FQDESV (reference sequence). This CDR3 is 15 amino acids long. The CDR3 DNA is TGTGCCAGCAGCCTTACATGGACAGGCTCCTACGAGCAGTACTTC. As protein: CASSLTWTGSYEQYF. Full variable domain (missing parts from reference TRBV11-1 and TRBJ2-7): EAEVAQSPRYKITEKSQAVAFWCDPISGHATLYWYRQILGQGPELLVQFQDESVVDDSQLPKDRFSAERLKGVDSTLKIQPAELGDSAMYLCASSLTWTGSYEQYFGPGTRLTVT.

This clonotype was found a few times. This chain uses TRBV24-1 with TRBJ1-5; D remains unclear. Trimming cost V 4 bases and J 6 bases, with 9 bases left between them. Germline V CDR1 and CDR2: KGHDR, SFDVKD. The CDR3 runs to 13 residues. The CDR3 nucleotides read TGTGCCACCAGTGACCGGGGAGGTCAGCCCCAGCATTTT. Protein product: CATSDRGGQPQHF.

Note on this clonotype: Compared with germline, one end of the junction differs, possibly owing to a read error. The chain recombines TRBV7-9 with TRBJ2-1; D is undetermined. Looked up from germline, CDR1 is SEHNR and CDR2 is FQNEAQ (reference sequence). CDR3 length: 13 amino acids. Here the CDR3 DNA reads TGTACCAGCGATGAAACCGGACGGATTGAGCAGTTCTTC. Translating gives CTSDETGRIEQFF.